These 21 T cell receptor beta chains originate from one sample sequenced in a study of blood T cell repertoires in COVID-19. Sequenced by immunoSEQ multiplex PCR; TCRdb stores in-frame clones only, minus some. The sample lists about 290,000 clones; about 82% were seen once. The sample comprised peripheral blood. Every receptor here comes from a woman aged 45-65 years with active or convalescent COVID-19.

This CDR3 is CASSSLDRDTGELFF. Here the CDR3 DNA reads TGTGCCAGTAGTAGCCTGGACAGGGACACCGGGGAGCTGTTTTTT. The chain has TRBV19 and TRBJ2-2; TRBD1 aligns across 8 bases. The CDR3 is 15 amino acids. V was pared by 4 bases and J by 3 bases, with 4 bases of the junction left unmatched. Germline V gives CDR1 LNHDA, CDR2 SQIVND (reference sequence).

This CDR3 is CASSGGTTPSSYNEQFF. As DNA, the CDR3 is TGTGCCAGCAGCGGGGGGACTACCCCGAGCTCCTACAATGAGCAGTTCTTC. The chain recombines TRBV11-3 with TRBJ2-1; 7 bases align to TRBD2. The V segment lost 5 bases and the J segment 0 bases; nucleotides outside the gene matches: 10. CDR3 length: 17 amino acids. Germline assignment: CDR1 SGHNT and CDR2 YENEEA.

V usage is TRBV7-2 and J usage is TRBJ2-5; D may be TRBD1 (5 bases). Looked up from germline, CDR1 is SGHTA and CDR2 is FQGNSA. The CDR3 has 15 residues. V dropped 2 bases and J dropped 7 bases, with 17 bases sitting between them. The chain's CDR3 is CASSLRGKAFRTQYF. Here the CDR3 DNA reads TGTGCCAGCAGCTTAAGGGGAAAAGCCTTCAGGACCCAGTACTTC.

This clone occurred a few times. The chain couples TRBV7-8 to TRBJ2-1; weak D call: TRBD1 (6 bases). Germline V gene sequence: CDR1 SGHVS, CDR2 FQNEAQ. The CDR3 covers 14 residues. V gave up 1 base and J gave up 2 bases, with 6 bases separating them. The CDR3 sequence is CASSLGQAYNEQFF. CDR3 DNA: TGTGCCAGCAGCTTAGGACAGGCCTACAATGAGCAGTTCTTC.

The chain recombines TRBV7-2 with TRBJ2-7; 8 nucleotides agree with TRBD2. The CDR3 totals 13 residues. The germline V gene has CDR1 SGHTA and CDR2 FQGNSA. V shed 5 bases and J 5 bases; nucleotides not matched to a gene: 5. CDR3 bases: TGTGCCAGCAGCCCCAGCGGGAGCAACGAGCAGTACTTC. Translation gives CASSPSGSNEQYF.

This clone was found once. The chain joins TRBV7-8 to TRBJ1-2; 8 nucleotides align to TRBD1. Germline V CDR1 and CDR2: SGHVS, FQNEAQ. The CDR3 loop spans 14 amino acids. After removal of 5 bases from V and 10 bases from J, the junction contained 12 bases not matched to a gene. CDR3 sequence reads: CASSPGQAFTYYTF. DNA for the CDR3: TGTGCCAGCAGCCCGGGACAGGCCTTTACTTACTACACCTTC.

The chain links TRBV3-1 (or the pseudogene TRBV3-2) to TRBJ2-2; 11 nucleotides agree with TRBD2. This CDR3 contains 15 residues. V gave up 7 bases and J gave up 4 bases; unmatched junction bases: 5. Germline V gene sequence: CDR1 LGHDT, CDR2 YNNKEL (reference sequence). CDR3 sequence reads: CASTSSGRFTGELFF. The CDR3 DNA is TGTGCCAGCACGTCTAGCGGGAGGTTCACCGGGGAGCTGTTTTTT.

This sequence joins TRBV30 and TRBJ2-7; D is perhaps TRBD1 (6 bases). V was cut by 2 bases and J by 3 bases, with 23 bases left in between. CDR3 length: 17 amino acids. The germline V gene has CDR1 GTSNPN and CDR2 SVGIG (reference sequence). In DNA, the CDR3 is TGTGCCTGGAGTCGGAGAACCACCGGGACACGGGTCTACGAGCAGTACTTC. This encodes CAWSRRTTGTRVYEQYF.

The chain carries TRBV9 and TRBJ2-3; tentatively, D is TRBD1 (5 bases). Germline V gene sequence: CDR1 SGDLS, CDR2 YYNGEE. Trimming stripped 2 bases from V and 4 bases from J, with 11 bases between. The CDR3 runs to 14 residues. CDR3 sequence reads: CASSVRVNADTQYF. In nucleotides, the CDR3 is TGTGCCAGCAGCGTCAGGGTAAACGCAGATACGCAGTATTTT.

This clone was recorded a few times. The rearrangement joins TRBV11-2 to TRBJ2-1, with 11 positions matching TRBD2. Trimming took 6 bases from V and 8 from J; bases not matched to a gene: 9. Germline CDR1 SGHAT, CDR2 FQNNGV. This CDR3 comprises 15 residues. The CDR3 loop is CASRISGRGLYEQFF. CDR3 sequence (DNA): TGTGCCAGCAGGATTAGCGGGAGGGGTTTATATGAGCAGTTCTTC. Full variable domain (remainder filled in from reference TRBV11-2 and TRBJ2-1): EAGVAQSPRYKIIEKRQSVAFWCNPISGHATLYWYQQILGQGPKLLIQFQNNGVVDDSQLPKDRFSAERLKGVDSTLKIQPAKLEDSAVYLCASRISGRGLYEQFFGPGTRLTVL.

The sample holds one count of this clone. The gene calls are TRBV5-1 and TRBJ1-1; 7 positions match TRBD1. CDR3 length: 17 residues. The V and J ends lost 5 bases and 0 bases, in that order; junction bases with no gene match: 13. Germline lookup yields CDR1 SGHRS and CDR2 YFSETQ. As DNA, the CDR3 is TGCGCCAGCAGGGCCCCATCTACCGGGACAGTGAACACTGAAGCTTTCTTT. Protein sequence: CASRAPSTGTVNTEAFF.

This chain links TRBV10-3 with TRBJ1-2; TRBD1 is a possible D gene (5 bases). CDR1 and CDR2 (germline): ENHRY, SYGVKD. This CDR3 comprises 13 residues. The V gene lost 4 bases and the J gene lost 4 bases, with 10 bases spanning the gap. The CDR3 DNA follows: TGTGCCATCAGTGGGGGACTTCTCTATGGCTACACCTTC. It translates to CAISGGLLYGYTF.

The V gene is TRBV21-1, the J gene TRBJ1-4; the table calls TRBD1, which could not be checked here. TRBV21-1 is a listed pseudogene. The CDR3 is 18 residues long. CDR3 nucleotide sequence: TGTGCCAGCACCTTTCCCGGGACAGCCCCGGCGGCTAATGAAAAACTGTTTTTT. Translating it yields CASTFPGTAPAANEKLFF.

The V gene is TRBV7-6, the J gene TRBJ2-2; 8 bases agree with TRBD1. The length of the CDR3 is 16 residues. Trimming cost V 1 base and J 5 bases; bases outside gene matches: 6. The germline V gene encodes CDR1 SGHVS and CDR2 FNYEAQ. The CDR3 reads CASSLEDRGYTGELFF. In nucleotides, the CDR3 is TGTGCCAGCAGCTTAGAAGACAGGGGCTATACCGGGGAGCTGTTTTTT.

The rearrangement joins TRBV28 to TRBJ1-1, with 7 bases fitting TRBD1. The CDR3 spans 15 residues. In germline, CDR1 is MDHEN, CDR2 SYDVKM. Losses at the gene ends were 3 bases for V and 1 base for J; bases not matched to a gene: 5. The CDR3 bases are TGTGCCAGCAGTTTCCTGGACAGGCAGAACACTGAAGCTTTCTTT. Protein sequence: CASSFLDRQNTEAFF.

The genes are TRBV5-5 and TRBJ1-2; D is unresolved. From germline, CDR1 is SGHKS and CDR2 YYEKEE (reference sequence). There are 14 residues in the CDR3. The V and J ends lost 2 bases and 0 bases respectively, with 8 bases between them. CDR3 amino acids: CASSFTGSNYGYTF. Here the CDR3 DNA reads TGTGCCAGCAGCTTTACCGGGTCTAACTATGGCTACACCTTC.

The rearrangement uses TRBV18 and TRBJ2-5; TRBD1 aligns across 9 bases. V lost 10 bases and J lost 5; bases outside the gene matches: 8. The CDR3 consists of 13 residues. The germline CDR1 and CDR2 sequences are KGHSH and LQKENI. The CDR3 protein is CATTDRGSETQYF. CDR3 DNA: TGTGCCACCACTGACAGGGGGTCGGAGACCCAGTACTTC.

The chain joins TRBV5-4 to TRBJ1-1; 8 nucleotides agree with TRBD1. The CDR3 loop spans 15 amino acids. Germline CDR1 reads SGHNT; CDR2 reads YYREEE (reference sequence). The ends lost 0 bases at V and 4 bases at J; junction bases unmatched: 5. The CDR3 nucleotides read TGTGCCAGCAGCTTGGATCGACAGGGGATCACTGAAGCTTTCTTT. Protein: CASSLDRQGITEAFF.

A few counts support this clone. This chain links TRBV15 with TRBJ2-7; TRBD2 matches 11 bases. V shed 1 base, J shed 2 bases, and the junction held 1 base outside the gene matches. The V gene's germline CDR1 is LNHNV and CDR2 YYDKDF (reference sequence). The CDR3 is 15 residues long. The CDR3 is CATSRVLAGAYEQYF. The DNA for the CDR3 is TGTGCCACCAGCAGAGTACTAGCGGGAGCCTACGAGCAGTACTTC. Full variable domain (outside the CDR3, taken from reference TRBV15 and TRBJ2-7): DAMVIQNPRYQVTQFGKPVTLSCSQTLNHNVMYWYQQKSSQAPKLLFHYYDKDFNNEADTPDNFQSRRPNTSFCFLDIRSPGLGDTAMYLCATSRVLAGAYEQYFGPGTRLTVT.

J is TRBJ2-3 and V is TRBV7-9, with 8 positions matching TRBD2. J was trimmed by 15 bases and V by 3 bases; bases with no gene match: 14. The germline gives CDR1 SEHNR, CDR2 FQNEAQ (reference sequence). The CDR3 consists of 14 residues. In DNA, the CDR3 is TGTGCCAGCAGCTTTCATCTACGGGAGGGCCTCTCCTATTTT. Protein sequence: CASSFHLREGLSYF.

This clone was detected only a few times. The chain carries TRBV7-9 and TRBJ1-1, with a tentative D call TRBD1 (5 bases). CDR1 is SEHNR, CDR2 FQNEAQ, per germline (reference sequence). V lost 2 bases to trimming and J lost 5 bases, with 9 bases between them. The CDR3 contains 13 residues. DNA for the CDR3: TGTGCCAGCAGCTTATCAGGGATGACTGAAGCTTTCTTT. As protein: CASSLSGMTEAFF.